One sample yielded the 27 T cell receptor beta chains listed below, sequenced in a study of blood T cell repertoires in COVID-19. This table comes from immunoSEQ multiplex PCR, and its TCRdb copy is limited to in-frame clones, with some not included. In the table there are roughly 160,000 clones, approximately 81% of which are singletons. Sequenced: peripheral blood. Every receptor here comes from a man aged 40-50 years with acute or convalescent COVID-19.

This chain uses TRBV4-2 with TRBJ2-1, with D unresolved. Trimming took 0 bases from V and 6 from J, leaving 12 bases between them. Germline lookup yields CDR1 LGHNA and CDR2 YNFKEQ. CDR3 length: 15 residues. In DNA form, the CDR3 reads TGTGCCAGCAGCCAAGATTCTCTAGACCCCAATGAGCAGTTCTTC. Translated: CASSQDSLDPNEQFF.

The chain joins TRBV7-6 to TRBJ1-6, with TRBD1 identical over 7 bases. This CDR3 comprises 15 residues. V gave up 5 bases and J gave up 6 bases; unmatched junction bases: 7. From germline, CDR1 is SGHVS and CDR2 FNYEAQ. For the CDR3, the DNA is TGTGCCAGCAGCCCTGCAAGGGGGCCTAATTCACCCCTCCACTTT. Amino acid sequence: CASSPARGPNSPLHF.

This sequence joins TRBV2 and TRBJ1-2; D is ambiguous. CDR3 length: 14 amino acids. Germline V lookup: CDR1 SNHLY, CDR2 FYNNEI. Trimming removed 6 bases from V and 0 bases from J, with 11 bases in between. CDR3 sequence: CASRQAATNYGYTF. CDR3 sequence (DNA): TGTGCCAGCAGGCAGGCTGCTACTAACTATGGCTACACCTTC.

The J gene is TRBJ1-5, the V gene TRBV6-5; 9 bases align to TRBD1. The CDR3 is made up of 14 amino acids. The trim removed 6 bases at V and 7 bases at J, leaving 7 bases unmatched. The V gene's germline CDR1 is MNHEY and CDR2 SVGAGI. The CDR3 DNA reads TGTGCCAGCAGAGGGACAGGGAGTACGCAGCCCCAGCATTTT. Its translation is CASRGTGSTQPQHF.

The chain combines TRBV7-3 with TRBJ2-1; 14 nucleotides line up with TRBD2. This CDR3 comprises 16 residues. Germline V CDR1 and CDR2: SGHTA, FQGTGA. V lost 5 bases and J lost 3; bases outside the gene matches: 3. DNA for the CDR3: TGTGCCAGCAGCCGACTAGCGGGGGGGTACTACAATGAGCAGTTCTTC. Translating gives CASSRLAGGYYNEQFF.

The gene calls are TRBV5-4 and TRBJ1-1; D is ambiguous. This CDR3 has 15 amino acids. CDR1 is SGHNT, CDR2 YYREEE, per germline (reference sequence). The V end lost 2 bases, the J end lost 5 bases, and 16 bases lay between the germline ends. The CDR3 is CASSFGVGKRTEAFF. CDR3 bases: TGTGCCAGCAGCTTCGGGGTAGGGAAAAGGACTGAAGCTTTCTTT. Full variable domain (outside the CDR3, taken from reference TRBV5-4 and TRBJ1-1): ETGVTQSPTHLIKTRGQQVTLRCSSQSGHNTVSWYQQALGQGPQFIFQYYREEENGRGNFPPRFSGLQFPNYSSELNVNALELDDSALYLCASSFGVGKRTEAFFGQGTRLTVV.

V is TRBV6-5 and J is TRBJ2-2, with 7 positions matching TRBD1. The CDR3 extends over 13 amino acids. The V gene's germline CDR1 is MNHEY and CDR2 SVGAGI. Trimming removed 6 bases from V and 7 bases from J; junction bases left unmatched: 5. CDR3 residues: CASSRGNIGELFF. CDR3 nucleotides: TGTGCCAGCAGCAGGGGGAATATCGGGGAGCTGTTTTTT.

V and J are TRBV28 and TRBJ1-2; TRBD1 aligns across 8 bases. This CDR3 has 15 residues. Germline V gene data show CDR1 as MDHEN and CDR2 as SYDVKM. V was pared by 6 bases and J by 0 bases, with 6 bases of the junction left unmatched. CDR3 in amino acids: CASRLQGAPNYGYTF. In DNA, the CDR3 is TGTGCCAGCAGACTCCAGGGGGCACCTAACTATGGCTACACCTTC.

This chain joins TRBV10-1 and TRBJ1-3; tentatively, D is TRBD1 (5 bases). Germline-derived CDR1 and CDR2 are WNHNN and SYGVQD (reference sequence). Trimming stripped 3 bases from V and 2 bases from J, with 8 bases between. CDR3 length equals 14 residues. Here the CDR3 DNA reads TGCGCCAGCAGTGAAGGGGTTCCTGGAAACACCATATATTTT. Residues: CASSEGVPGNTIYF.

This chain uses TRBV6-6 with TRBJ1-6; 7 nucleotides match TRBD1. The CDR3 covers 14 residues. The V segment lost 4 bases and the J segment 6 bases; nucleotides outside the gene matches: 3. Germline assignment: CDR1 MNHNY and CDR2 SVGAGI (reference sequence). CDR3 sequence: CASSSTGTNSPLHF. The CDR3 DNA reads as TGTGCCAGCAGTTCGACAGGGACTAATTCACCCCTCCACTTT.

The chain joins TRBV7-9 to TRBJ2-7; D perhaps matches TRBD1 (5 bases). The CDR3 has 11 residues. Germline V gene lookup returns CDR1 SEHNR and CDR2 FQNEAQ (reference sequence). CDR3 residues: CASSHRIPSFV. For the CDR3, the DNA is TGTGCCAGCAGCCACAGGATCCCCTCCTTCGTC.

The chain recombines TRBV28 with TRBJ1-2, with unresolved D. The CDR3 is made up of 14 amino acids. The V and J ends lost 2 bases and 4 bases respectively, with 11 bases between them. CDR1 and CDR2 (germline): MDHEN, SYDVKM. CDR3 region: CASSLGGNLYGYTF. The DNA for the CDR3 is TGTGCCAGCAGTTTAGGCGGAAACCTCTATGGCTACACCTTC.

The V call is TRBV18, the J call TRBJ1-4; D possibly corresponds to TRBD1 (5 bases). CDR1 KGHSH and CDR2 LQKENI come from the germline V gene. V lost 8 bases to trimming and J lost 4 bases, with 11 bases between them. This CDR3 is 13 amino acids long. The CDR3 here is CASLRGLNEKLFF. CDR3 sequence (DNA): TGTGCCAGCCTAAGGGGCCTTAATGAAAAACTGTTTTTT. Full variable domain (outside the CDR3, taken from reference TRBV18 and TRBJ1-4): NAGVMQNPRHLVRRRGQEARLRCSPMKGHSHVYWYRQLPEEGLKFMVYLQKENIIDESGMPKERFSAEFPKEGPSILRIQQVVRGDSAAYFCASLRGLNEKLFFGSGTQLSVL.

This clone came up once. The chain has TRBV5-1 and TRBJ1-1; no firm D call. Trimming shortened V by 3 bases and J by 8 bases, and 23 bases separated the two germline ends. This CDR3 is built from 16 residues. Germline CDR1 and CDR2: SGHRS and YFSETQ. The CDR3 DNA is TGCGCCAGCAGCTCGACACGTACCCAAATACCTGGAGAAGCTTTCTTT. Translated, it gives CASSSTRTQIPGEAFF.

This chain links TRBV7-2 with TRBJ2-7; 8 nucleotides align to TRBD2. The CDR3 length is 15 residues. Germline CDR1 SGHTA, CDR2 FQGNSA. Trimming took 2 bases from V and 2 from J; bases not matched to a gene: 5. CDR3 sequence (DNA): TGTGCCAGCAGCTTAAACGCAGCGGGAGCCTACGAGCAGTACTTC. Its protein product is CASSLNAAGAYEQYF.

The gene calls are TRBV30 and TRBJ1-6; 7 nucleotides agree with TRBD1. CDR3 length: 13 amino acids. The trim removed 4 bases at V and 7 bases at J, leaving 4 bases unmatched. CDR1 and CDR2 from the germline V gene are GTSNPN and SVGIG (reference sequence). CDR3 DNA sequence: TGTGCCTGGACGACAGGGATAAATTCACCCCTCCACTTT. It specifies CAWTTGINSPLHF.

This sequence joins TRBV4-3 and TRBJ1-4, with TRBD1 matching 9 bases. The CDR3 has 14 residues. Trimming removed 4 bases from V and 6 bases from J; junction bases left unmatched: 3. Per germline, CDR1 LGHNA and CDR2 YSLEER. The CDR3 DNA sequence: TGCGCCAGCAGCCCGGGACAGGGTTATGAAAAACTGTTTTTT. Its protein is CASSPGQGYEKLFF.

The chain has TRBV9 and TRBJ2-7; 10 bases match TRBD1. From germline, CDR1 is SGDLS and CDR2 YYNGEE. The CDR3 has 14 residues. Unmatched junction bases numbered 7, after V lost 4 bases and J lost 6 bases. The CDR3 coding sequence is TGTGCCAGCAGCTCCGGGACAGGGGAGGGCGAGCAGTACTTC. Protein product: CASSSGTGEGEQYF.

This chain links TRBV7-9 with TRBJ1-1; D is possibly TRBD1 (5 bases). The CDR3 contains 15 residues. V shed 5 bases and J shed 0 bases, with 13 bases lying between them. From germline, CDR1 is SEHNR and CDR2 FQNEAQ (reference sequence). CDR3 DNA: TGTGCCAGCAGCCCTCAAGGGGTTCTGAACACTGAAGCTTTCTTT. Protein sequence: CASSPQGVLNTEAFF.

The J gene is TRBJ2-1, the V gene TRBV7-6, with a tentative D call TRBD1 (7 bases). Germline V gene data show CDR1 as SGHVS and CDR2 as FNYEAQ. The CDR3 runs to 17 residues. V was trimmed by 6 bases and J by 6 bases, leaving 24 bases between them. CDR3 in amino acids: CASSFPGGGGISNEQFF. The DNA for the CDR3 is TGTGCCAGCAGTTTCCCAGGAGGGGGCGGGATTAGCAATGAGCAGTTCTTC.

This sequence joins TRBV9 and TRBJ1-1; D remains ambiguous. V gave up 4 bases and J gave up 3 bases, with 13 bases separating them. This CDR3 has 14 amino acids. Germline values: CDR1 SGDLS, CDR2 YYNGEE. Here the CDR3 reads CASSSGGGDTEAFF. For the CDR3, the DNA is TGTGCCAGCAGCTCAGGCGGCGGGGACACTGAAGCTTTCTTT.

DNA of the CDR3: TGTGCCAGCAGCGTAGTTGGGACAGCGAACACTGAAGCTTTCTTT. Encoded protein: CASSVVGTANTEAFF. The chain employs TRBV9 and TRBJ1-1, with 7 bases that match TRBD1. Germline V gene lookup returns CDR1 SGDLS and CDR2 YYNGEE. The CDR3 totals 15 residues. Trimming took 0 bases from V and 1 from J; bases not matched to a gene: 3.

The chain's CDR3 is CSVGQGRKTEAFF. The CDR3 region has the DNA TGCAGCGTCGGACAGGGGAGAAAAACTGAAGCTTTCTTT. The V gene is TRBV29-1, the J gene TRBJ1-1; TRBD1 matches at 9 bases. CDR3 length: 13 amino acids. V lost 6 bases and J lost 5; bases outside the gene matches: 7. Per germline, CDR1 SQVTM and CDR2 ANQGSEA.

V and J are TRBV28 and TRBJ2-7; no clear D. CDR1 is MDHEN, CDR2 SYDVKM, per germline. The length of the CDR3 is 11 residues. V was shortened by 3 bases and J by 12 bases, with 12 bases between the two germline ends. This CDR3 reads CASSFNLGLYF. The CDR3 DNA reads TGTGCCAGCAGTTTCAATCTTGGGCTGTACTTC. The full variable domain, rest sourced from reference TRBV28 and TRBJ2-7, is DVKVTQSSRYLVKRTGEKVFLECVQDMDHENMFWYRQDPGLGLRLIYFSYDVKMKEKGDIPEGYSVSREKKERFSLILESASTNQTSMYLCASSFNLGLYFGPGTRLTVT.

This clone was detected only a few times. This chain connects TRBV18 to TRBJ2-7, with 9 bases that match TRBD1. The CDR3 runs 14 residues. The junction had 6 bases not matched to a gene; V was cut back by 8 bases and J by 1 base. CDR1 is KGHSH and CDR2 is LQKENI in the germline V gene. CDR3 sequence reads: CASQDRGVSYEQYF. In DNA, the CDR3 is TGTGCCAGCCAGGACAGGGGAGTTTCCTACGAGCAGTACTTC.

V usage is TRBV6-5 and J usage is TRBJ1-1; D gene unclear. In germline, CDR1 is MNHEY, CDR2 SVGAGI. V was clipped by 2 bases and J by 0 bases, with 4 bases between them. This CDR3 has 13 residues. CDR3 nucleotides: TGTGCCAGCAGTTACGGCATGAACACTGAAGCTTTCTTT. This encodes CASSYGMNTEAFF.

This clone has a single count. The rearrangement uses TRBV6-5 and TRBJ1-1; D call uncertain. Trimming cost V 7 bases and J 2 bases, with 17 bases left between them. This CDR3 comprises 15 residues. Germline CDR1 is MNHEY and CDR2 is SVGAGI. The CDR3 nucleotides are TGTGCCAGCACCATGGACGGCGGACTTAACACTGAAGCTTTCTTT. It codes for CASTMDGGLNTEAFF.